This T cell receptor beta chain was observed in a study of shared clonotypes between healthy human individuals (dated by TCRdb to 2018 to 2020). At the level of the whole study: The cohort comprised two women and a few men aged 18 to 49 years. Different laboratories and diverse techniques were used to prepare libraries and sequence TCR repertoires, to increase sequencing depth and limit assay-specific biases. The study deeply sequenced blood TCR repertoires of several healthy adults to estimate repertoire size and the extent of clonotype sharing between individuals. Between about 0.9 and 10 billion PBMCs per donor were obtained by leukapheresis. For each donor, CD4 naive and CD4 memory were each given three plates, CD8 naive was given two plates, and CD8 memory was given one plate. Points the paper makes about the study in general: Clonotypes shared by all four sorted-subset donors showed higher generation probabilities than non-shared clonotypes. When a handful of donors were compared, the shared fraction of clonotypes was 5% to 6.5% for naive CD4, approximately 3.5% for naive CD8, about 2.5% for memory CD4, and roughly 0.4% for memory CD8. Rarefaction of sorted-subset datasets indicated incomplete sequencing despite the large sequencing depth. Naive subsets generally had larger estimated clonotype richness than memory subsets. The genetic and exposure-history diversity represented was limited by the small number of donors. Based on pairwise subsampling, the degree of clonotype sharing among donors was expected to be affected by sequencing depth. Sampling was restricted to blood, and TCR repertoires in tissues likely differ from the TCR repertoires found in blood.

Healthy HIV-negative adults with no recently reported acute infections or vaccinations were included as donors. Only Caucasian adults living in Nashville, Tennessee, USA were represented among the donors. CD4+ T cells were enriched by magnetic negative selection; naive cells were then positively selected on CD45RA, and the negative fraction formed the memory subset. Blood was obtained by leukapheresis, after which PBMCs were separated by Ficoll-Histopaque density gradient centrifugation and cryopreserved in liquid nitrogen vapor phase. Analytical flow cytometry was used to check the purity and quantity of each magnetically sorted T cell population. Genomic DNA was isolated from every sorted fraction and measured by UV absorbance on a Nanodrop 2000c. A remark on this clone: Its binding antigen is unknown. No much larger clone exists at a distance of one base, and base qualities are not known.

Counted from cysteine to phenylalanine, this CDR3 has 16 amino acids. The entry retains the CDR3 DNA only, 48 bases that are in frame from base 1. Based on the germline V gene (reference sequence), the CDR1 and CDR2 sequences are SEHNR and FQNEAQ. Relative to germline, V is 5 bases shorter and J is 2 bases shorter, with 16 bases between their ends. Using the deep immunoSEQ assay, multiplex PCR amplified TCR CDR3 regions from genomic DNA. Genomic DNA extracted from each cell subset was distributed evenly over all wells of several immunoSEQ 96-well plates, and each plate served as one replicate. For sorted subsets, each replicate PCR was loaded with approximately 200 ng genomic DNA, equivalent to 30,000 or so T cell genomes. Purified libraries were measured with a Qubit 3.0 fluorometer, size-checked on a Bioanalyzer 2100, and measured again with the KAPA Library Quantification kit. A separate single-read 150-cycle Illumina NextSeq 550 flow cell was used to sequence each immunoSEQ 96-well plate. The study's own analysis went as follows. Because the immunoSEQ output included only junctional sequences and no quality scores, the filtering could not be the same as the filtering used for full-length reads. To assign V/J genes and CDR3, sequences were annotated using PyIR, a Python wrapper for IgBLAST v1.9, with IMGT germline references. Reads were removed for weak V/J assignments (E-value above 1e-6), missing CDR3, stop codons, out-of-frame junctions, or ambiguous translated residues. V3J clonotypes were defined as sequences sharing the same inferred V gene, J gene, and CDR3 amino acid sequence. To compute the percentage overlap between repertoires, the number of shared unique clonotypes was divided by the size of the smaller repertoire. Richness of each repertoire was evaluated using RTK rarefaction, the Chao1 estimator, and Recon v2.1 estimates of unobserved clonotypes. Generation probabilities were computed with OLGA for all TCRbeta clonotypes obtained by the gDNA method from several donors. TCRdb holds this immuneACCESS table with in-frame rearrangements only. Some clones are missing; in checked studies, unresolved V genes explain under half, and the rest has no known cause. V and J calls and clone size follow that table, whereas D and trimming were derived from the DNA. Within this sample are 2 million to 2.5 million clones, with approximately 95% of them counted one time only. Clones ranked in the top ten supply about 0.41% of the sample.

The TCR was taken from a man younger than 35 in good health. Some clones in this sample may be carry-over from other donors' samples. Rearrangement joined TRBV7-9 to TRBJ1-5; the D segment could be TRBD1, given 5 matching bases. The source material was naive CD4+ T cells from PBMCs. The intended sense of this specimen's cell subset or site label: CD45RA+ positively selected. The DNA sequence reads TGTGCCAGCAGCAATATTCTTCAGGGAGGCAATCAGCCCCAGCATTTT. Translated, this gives CASSNILQGGNQPQHF. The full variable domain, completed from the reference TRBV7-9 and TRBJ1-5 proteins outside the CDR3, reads DTGVSQNPRHKITKRGQNVTFRCDPISEHNRLYWYRQTLGQGPEFLTYFQNEAQLEKSRLLSDRFSAERPKGSFSTLEIQRTEQGDSAMYLCASSNILQGGNQPQHFGDGTRLSIL.